Below, one TCR beta chain is given with its context. The sample comes from a study of PD-L1 blockade in urothelial cancer. Turning to the study itself: The patients' atezolizumab therapy, 1,200 mg intravenously every 3 weeks, started in the mid-2010s. Males with urothelial cancer arising in the bladder constituted about 85% of the roughly 30 patients. Patients had been given 0 to 3 earlier chemotherapy regimens. Analysis of blood occurred 3 weeks (second dose) and 6 weeks after treatment start.

Time point noted: pretreatment peripheral blood. Trimming removed 6 bases at V and 5 bases at J, with 25 bases between. Germline V gene lookup returns CDR1 SQVTM and CDR2 ANQGSEA. The CDR3 has 16 residues. Measured with immunoSEQ multiplex PCR; TCRdb has only the in-frame clones, and not every one. The sample holds some 90,000 clones, 89% seen once. The rearrangement uses TRBV29-1 and TRBJ1-2; D remains unclear. Here the sequenced sample was PBMCs, taken around atezolizumab (anti-PD-L1) treatment. This clonotype originated in a woman older than 75 with urothelial cancer. The CDR3 is CSVNRLMGRADYGYTF. The DNA of the CDR3 is TGCAGCGTAAATAGACTTATGGGGAGGGCCGATTATGGCTACACCTTC.